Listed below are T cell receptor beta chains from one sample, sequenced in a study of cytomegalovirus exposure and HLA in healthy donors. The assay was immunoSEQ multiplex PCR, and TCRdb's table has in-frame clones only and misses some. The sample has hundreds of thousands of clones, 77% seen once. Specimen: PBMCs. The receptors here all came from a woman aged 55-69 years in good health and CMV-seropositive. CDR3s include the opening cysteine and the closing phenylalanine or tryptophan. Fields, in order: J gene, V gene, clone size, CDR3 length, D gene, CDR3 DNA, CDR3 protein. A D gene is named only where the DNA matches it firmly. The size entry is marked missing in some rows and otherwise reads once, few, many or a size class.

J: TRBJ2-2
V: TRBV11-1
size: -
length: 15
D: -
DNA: TGTGCCAGCAGCTTAATGGAGACGAACACCGGGGAGCTGTTTTTT
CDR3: CASSLMETNTGELFF

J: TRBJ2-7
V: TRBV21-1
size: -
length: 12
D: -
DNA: TGTGCCACCCCAGAGGGGGCAGAAGAGCAGTACTTC
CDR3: CATPEGAEEQYF

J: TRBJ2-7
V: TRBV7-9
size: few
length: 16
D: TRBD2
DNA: TGTGCCAGCAGCCTCATCCCCGGGACTACCCACTACGAGCAGTACTTC
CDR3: CASSLIPGTTHYEQYF

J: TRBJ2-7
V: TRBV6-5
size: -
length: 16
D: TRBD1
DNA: TGTGCCAGCAGTTACGGGACAGGGGGTCTTAAGGGGGAGCAGTACTTC
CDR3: CASSYGTGGLKGEQYF

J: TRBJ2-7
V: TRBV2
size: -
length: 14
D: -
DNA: TGTGCCAGCAGGCAGGGGTTGGGGTCCTACGAGCAGTACTTC
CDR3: CASRQGLGSYEQYF

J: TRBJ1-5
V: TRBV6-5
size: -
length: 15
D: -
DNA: TGTGCCAGCAGCCTAAACAGGCCTGGCAATCAGCCCCAGCATTTT
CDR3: CASSLNRPGNQPQHF

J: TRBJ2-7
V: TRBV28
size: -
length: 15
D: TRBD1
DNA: TGTGCCAGCACTACTGGAGGACAGGGTTTATACGAGCAGTACTTC
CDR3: CASTTGGQGLYEQYF

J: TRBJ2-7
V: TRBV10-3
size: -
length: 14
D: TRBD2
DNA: TGTGCCATCGGGGGACTAGCGGGGGACTACGAGCAGTACTTC
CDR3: CAIGGLAGDYEQYF

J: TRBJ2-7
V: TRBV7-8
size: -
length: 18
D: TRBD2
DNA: TGTGCCAGCAGCTCCCGCGGACTAGCGGGACGCCGACCCTACGAGCAGTACTTC
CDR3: CASSSRGLAGRRPYEQYF

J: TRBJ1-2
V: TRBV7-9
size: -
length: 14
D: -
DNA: TGTGCCAGCAGCCCGCGGGGGGGCGCCTATGGCTACACCTTC
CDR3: CASSPRGGAYGYTF